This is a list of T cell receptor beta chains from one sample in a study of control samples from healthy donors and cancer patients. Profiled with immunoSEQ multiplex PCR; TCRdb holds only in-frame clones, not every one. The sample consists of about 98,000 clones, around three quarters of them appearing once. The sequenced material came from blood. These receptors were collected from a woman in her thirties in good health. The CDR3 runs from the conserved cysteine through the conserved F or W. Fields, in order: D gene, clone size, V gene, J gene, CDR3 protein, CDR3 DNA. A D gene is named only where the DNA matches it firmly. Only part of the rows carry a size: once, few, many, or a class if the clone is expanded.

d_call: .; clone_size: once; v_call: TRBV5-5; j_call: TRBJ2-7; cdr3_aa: CASSVAGTATYEQYF; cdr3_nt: TGTGCCAGCAGCGTCGCCGGGACTGCGACCTACGAGCAGTACTTC
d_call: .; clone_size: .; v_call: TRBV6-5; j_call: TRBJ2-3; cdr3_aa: CASTIVFTDTQYF; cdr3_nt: TGTGCCAGCACTATTGTCTTCACAGATACGCAGTATTTT
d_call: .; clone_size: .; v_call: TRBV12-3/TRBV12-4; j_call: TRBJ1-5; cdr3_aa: CASSANQPQHF; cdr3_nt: TGTGCCAGCAGCGCTAATCAGCCCCAGCATTTT
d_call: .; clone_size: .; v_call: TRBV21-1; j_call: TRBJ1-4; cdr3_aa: CAGGGTALNENLFF; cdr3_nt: TGTGCCGGGGGTGGGACAGCGCTAAATGAAAATCTGTTTTTT
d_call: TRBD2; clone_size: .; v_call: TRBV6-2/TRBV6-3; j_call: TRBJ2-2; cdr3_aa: CASSYSGGAVTGELFF; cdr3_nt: TGTGCCAGCAGTTATAGCGGGGGGGCCGTAACCGGGGAGCTGTTTTTT
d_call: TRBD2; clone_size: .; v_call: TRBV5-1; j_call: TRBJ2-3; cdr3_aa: CASRSAGGTTDTQYF; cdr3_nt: TGCGCCAGCAGGTCAGCGGGGGGAACCACAGATACGCAGTATTTT
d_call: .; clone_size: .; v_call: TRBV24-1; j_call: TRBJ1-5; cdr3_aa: CATSDGGGHPQPQHF; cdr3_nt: TGTGCCACCAGTGATGGGGGGGGACACCCTCAGCCCCAGCATTTT
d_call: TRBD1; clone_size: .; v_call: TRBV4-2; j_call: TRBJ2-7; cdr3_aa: CASSQLKGQGVHEQYF; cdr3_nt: TGTGCCAGCAGCCAACTCAAGGGACAGGGGGTCCACGAGCAGTACTTC
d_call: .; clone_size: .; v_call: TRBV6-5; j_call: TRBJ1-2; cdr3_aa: CASGKEGLAGYTF; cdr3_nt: TGTGCCAGCGGCAAGGAGGGCCTTGCTGGCTACACCTTC
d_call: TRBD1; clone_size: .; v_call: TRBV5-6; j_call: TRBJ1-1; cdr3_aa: CASSLLATGDNTEAFF; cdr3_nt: TGTGCCAGCAGCTTGCTAGCGACAGGGGACAACACTGAAGCTTTCTTT
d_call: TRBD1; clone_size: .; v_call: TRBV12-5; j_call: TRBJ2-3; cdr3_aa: CASGTPDRSTDTQYF; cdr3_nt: TGTGCTAGTGGTACGCCGGACAGGAGCACAGATACGCAGTATTTT
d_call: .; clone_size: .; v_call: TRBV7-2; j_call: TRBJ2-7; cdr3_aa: CASSLAPGVGYEQYF; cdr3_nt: TGTGCCAGCAGCTTAGCGCCAGGGGTGGGATACGAGCAGTACTTC
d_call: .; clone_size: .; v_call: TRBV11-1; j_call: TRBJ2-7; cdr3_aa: CASSPLPGRADREF; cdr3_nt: TGTGCCAGCAGCCCATTACCGGGACGCGCGGATCGAGAATTC
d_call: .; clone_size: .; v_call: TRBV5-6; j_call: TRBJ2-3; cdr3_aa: CASSYSSTPQYF; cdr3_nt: TGTGCCAGCAGCTATTCTAGCACCCCGCAGTATTTT
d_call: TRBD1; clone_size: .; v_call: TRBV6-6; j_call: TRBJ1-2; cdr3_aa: CASSRKQGAPGGYTF; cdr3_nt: TGTGCCAGCAGTCGCAAACAGGGGGCGCCGGGCGGCTACACCTTC
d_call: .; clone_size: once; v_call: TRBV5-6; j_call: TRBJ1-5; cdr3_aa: CASSLGAGGRWSNQPQHF; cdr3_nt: TGTGCCAGCAGCTTGGGGGCAGGCGGGAGGTGGAGCAATCAGCCCCAGCATTTT
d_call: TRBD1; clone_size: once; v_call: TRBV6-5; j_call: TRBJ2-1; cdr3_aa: CASSSTGGSYNEQFF; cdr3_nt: TGTGCCAGCAGTTCTACAGGGGGCTCCTACAATGAGCAGTTCTTC
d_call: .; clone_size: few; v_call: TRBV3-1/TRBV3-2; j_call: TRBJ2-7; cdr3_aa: CASSGRTQYEQYF; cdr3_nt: TGTGCCAGCAGCGGACGGACGCAATACGAGCAGTACTTC
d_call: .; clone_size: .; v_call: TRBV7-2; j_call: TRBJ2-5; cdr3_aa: CASSRSHGLTGETQYF; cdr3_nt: TGTGCCAGCAGCAGGTCCCACGGTCTCACAGGAGAGACCCAGTACTTC
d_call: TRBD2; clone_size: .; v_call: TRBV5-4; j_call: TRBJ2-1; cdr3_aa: CASSPGGSYNEQFF; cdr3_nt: TGTGCCAGCAGCCCGGGGGGCTCCTACAATGAGCAGTTCTTC
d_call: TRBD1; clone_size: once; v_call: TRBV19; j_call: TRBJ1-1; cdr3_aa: CASSISKQGADAFF; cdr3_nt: TGTGCCAGTAGTATATCAAAACAGGGGGCGGACGCTTTCTTT
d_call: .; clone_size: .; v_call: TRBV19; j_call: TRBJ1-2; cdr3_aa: CASSTPTGGYGYTF; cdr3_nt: TGTGCCAGTAGTACCCCCACGGGTGGCTATGGCTACACCTTC
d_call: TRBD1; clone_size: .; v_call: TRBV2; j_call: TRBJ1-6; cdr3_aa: CASRRPGQGLYNSPLHF; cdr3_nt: TGTGCCAGCAGGAGACCGGGACAGGGTCTCTATAATTCACCCCTCCACTTT
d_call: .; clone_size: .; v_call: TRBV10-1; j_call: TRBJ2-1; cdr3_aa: CASSETRRWSYNEQFF; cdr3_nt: TGCGCCAGCAGTGAAACTCGACGGTGGTCCTACAATGAGCAGTTCTTC
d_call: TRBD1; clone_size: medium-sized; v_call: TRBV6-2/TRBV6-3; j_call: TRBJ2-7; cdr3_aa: CASSYLGQYYEQYF; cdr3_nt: TGTGCCAGCAGTTACCTGGGACAGTACTACGAGCAGTACTTC
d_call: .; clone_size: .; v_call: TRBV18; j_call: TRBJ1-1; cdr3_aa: CASSPGGFGLGPEAFF; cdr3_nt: TGTGCCAGCTCACCAGGGGGCTTCGGATTGGGCCCTGAAGCTTTCTTT
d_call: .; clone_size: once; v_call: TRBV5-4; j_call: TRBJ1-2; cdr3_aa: CASSLKSGTYGYTF; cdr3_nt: TGTGCCAGCAGCTTGAAGTCAGGAACATATGGCTACACCTTC
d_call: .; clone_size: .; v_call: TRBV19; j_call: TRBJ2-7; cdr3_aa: CASSIDLRSPEQYF; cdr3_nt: TGTGCCAGTAGTATAGATCTACGATCCCCGGAGCAGTACTTC
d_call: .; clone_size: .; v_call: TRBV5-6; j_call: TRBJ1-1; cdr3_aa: CASSSTENTEAFF; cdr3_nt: TGTGCCAGCAGCTCGACAGAGAACACTGAAGCTTTCTTT
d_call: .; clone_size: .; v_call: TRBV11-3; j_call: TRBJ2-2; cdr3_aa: CASSLVAGGTGELFF; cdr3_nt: TGTGCCAGCAGCTTAGTCGCCGGAGGGACCGGGGAGCTGTTTTTT
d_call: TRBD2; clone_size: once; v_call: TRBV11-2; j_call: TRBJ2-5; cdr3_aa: CASSLGGRAEETQYF; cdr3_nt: TGTGCCAGCAGCTTAGGCGGGAGGGCGGAGGAGACCCAGTACTTC
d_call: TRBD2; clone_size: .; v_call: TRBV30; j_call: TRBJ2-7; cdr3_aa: CAWSLPGLAGVEQYF; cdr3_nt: TGTGCCTGGAGTCTCCCGGGACTAGCGGGGGTCGAGCAGTACTTC
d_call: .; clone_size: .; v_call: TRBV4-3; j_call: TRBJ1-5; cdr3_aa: CASSQDRDQPQHF; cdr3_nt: TGCGCCAGCAGCCAAGATCGGGATCAGCCCCAGCATTTT
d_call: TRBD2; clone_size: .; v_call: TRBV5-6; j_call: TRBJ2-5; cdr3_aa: CASSHLAGGRLQETQYF; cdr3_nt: TGTGCCAGCAGCCATCTAGCGGGGGGACGACTCCAAGAGACCCAGTACTTC
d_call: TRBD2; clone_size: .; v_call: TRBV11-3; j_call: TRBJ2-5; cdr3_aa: CASSPGGLQETQYF; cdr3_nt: TGTGCCAGCAGCCCGGGGGGGCTCCAAGAGACCCAGTACTTC
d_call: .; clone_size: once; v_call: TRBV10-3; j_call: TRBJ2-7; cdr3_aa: CAISESLLGTVYEQYF; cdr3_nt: TGTGCCATCAGTGAGTCTTTATTAGGGACCGTCTACGAGCAGTACTTC
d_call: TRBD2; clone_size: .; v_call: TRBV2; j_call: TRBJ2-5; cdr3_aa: CASSPPSGGAVGTQYF; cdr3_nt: TGTGCCAGCAGCCCACCTAGCGGGGGGGCCGTAGGGACCCAGTACTTC
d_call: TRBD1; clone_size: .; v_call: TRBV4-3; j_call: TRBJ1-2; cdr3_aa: CASSLGRTGGSYGYTF; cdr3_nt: TGCGCCAGCAGCCTGGGACGGACAGGGGGTTCCTATGGCTACACCTTC
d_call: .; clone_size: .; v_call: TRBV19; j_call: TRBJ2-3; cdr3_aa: CASSITGATDTQYF; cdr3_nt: TGTGCCAGTAGTATTACGGGGGCCACAGATACGCAGTATTTT
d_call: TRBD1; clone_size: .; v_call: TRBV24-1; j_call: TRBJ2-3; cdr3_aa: CATAQGLTDTQYF; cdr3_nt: TGTGCCACCGCACAGGGGCTCACAGATACGCAGTATTTT
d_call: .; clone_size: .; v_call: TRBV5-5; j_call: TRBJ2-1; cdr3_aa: CASTTHNEQFF; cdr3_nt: TGTGCCAGCACCACGCACAATGAGCAGTTCTTC
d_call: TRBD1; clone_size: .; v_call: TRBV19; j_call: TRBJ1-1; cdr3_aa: CGAGGQRNTEAFF; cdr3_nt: TGTGGCGCTGGGGGACAGCGGAACACTGAAGCTTTCTTT